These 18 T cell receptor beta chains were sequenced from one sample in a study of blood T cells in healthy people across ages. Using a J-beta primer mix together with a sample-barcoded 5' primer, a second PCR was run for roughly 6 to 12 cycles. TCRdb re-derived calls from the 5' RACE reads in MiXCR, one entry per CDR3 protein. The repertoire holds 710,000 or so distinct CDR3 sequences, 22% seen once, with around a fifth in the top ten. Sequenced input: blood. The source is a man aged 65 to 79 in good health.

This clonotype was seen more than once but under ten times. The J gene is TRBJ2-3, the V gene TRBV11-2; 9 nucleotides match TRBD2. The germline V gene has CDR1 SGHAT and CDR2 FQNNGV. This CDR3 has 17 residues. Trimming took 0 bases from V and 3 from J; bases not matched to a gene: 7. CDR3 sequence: CASSLDPAGGPTDTQYF. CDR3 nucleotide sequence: TGTGCCAGCAGCTTAGATCCGGCGGGAGGGCCGACAGATACGCAGTATTTT.

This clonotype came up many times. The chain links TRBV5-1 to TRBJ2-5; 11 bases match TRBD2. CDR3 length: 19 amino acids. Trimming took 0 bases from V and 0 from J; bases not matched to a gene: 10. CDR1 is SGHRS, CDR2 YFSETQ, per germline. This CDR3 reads CASSLVPSGGNSYQETQYF. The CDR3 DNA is TGCGCCAGCAGCTTGGTCCCTAGCGGGGGGAACTCGTACCAAGAGACCCAGTACTTC.

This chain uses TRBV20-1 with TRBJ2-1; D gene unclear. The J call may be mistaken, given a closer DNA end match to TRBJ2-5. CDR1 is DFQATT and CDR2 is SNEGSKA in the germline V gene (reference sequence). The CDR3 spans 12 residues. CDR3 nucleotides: TGCAGTGCTAAGGCCCTTTCGGAGACCCAGTACTTC. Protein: CSAKALSETQYF.

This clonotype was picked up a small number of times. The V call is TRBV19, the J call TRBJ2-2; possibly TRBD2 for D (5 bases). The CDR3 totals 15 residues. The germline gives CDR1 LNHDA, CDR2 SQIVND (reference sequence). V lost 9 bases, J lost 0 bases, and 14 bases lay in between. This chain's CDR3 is CASRPGGPNTGELFF. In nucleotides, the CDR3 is TGTGCCAGCCGTCCTGGAGGTCCGAACACCGGGGAGCTGTTTTTT.

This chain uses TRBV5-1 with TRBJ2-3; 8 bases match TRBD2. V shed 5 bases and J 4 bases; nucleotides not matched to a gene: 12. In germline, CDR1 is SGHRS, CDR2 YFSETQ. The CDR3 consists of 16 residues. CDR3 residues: CASRPAGGRGSDTQYF. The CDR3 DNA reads TGCGCCAGCAGGCCTGCGGGAGGCCGGGGCTCAGATACGCAGTATTTT.

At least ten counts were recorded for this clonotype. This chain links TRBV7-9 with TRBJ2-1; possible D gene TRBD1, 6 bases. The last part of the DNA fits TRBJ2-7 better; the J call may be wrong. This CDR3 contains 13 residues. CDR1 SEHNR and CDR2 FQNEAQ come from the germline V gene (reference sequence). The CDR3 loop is CASSLGDIYEQYF. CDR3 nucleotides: TGTGCCAGCAGCTTAGGGGACATCTACGAGCAGTACTTC.

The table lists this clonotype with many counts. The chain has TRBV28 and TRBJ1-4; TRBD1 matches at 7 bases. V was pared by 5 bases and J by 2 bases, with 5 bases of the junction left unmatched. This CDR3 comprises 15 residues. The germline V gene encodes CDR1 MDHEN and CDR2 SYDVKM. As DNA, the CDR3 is TGTGCCAGCAGTAACAGGGGATCGACTAATGAAAAACTGTTTTTT. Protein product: CASSNRGSTNEKLFF. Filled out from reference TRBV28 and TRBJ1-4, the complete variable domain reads DVKVTQSSRYLVKRTGEKVFLECVQDMDHENMFWYRQDPGLGLRLIYFSYDVKMKEKGDIPEGYSVSREKKERFSLILESASTNQTSMYLCASSNRGSTNEKLFFGSGTQLSVL.

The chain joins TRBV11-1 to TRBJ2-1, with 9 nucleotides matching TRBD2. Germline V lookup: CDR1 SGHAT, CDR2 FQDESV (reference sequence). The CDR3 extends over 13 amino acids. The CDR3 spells CATARGGYNEQFF. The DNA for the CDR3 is TGTGCTACGGCGCGGGGGGGATACAATGAGCAGTTCTTC. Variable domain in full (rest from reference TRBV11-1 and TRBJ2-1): EAEVAQSPRYKITEKSQAVAFWCDPISGHATLYWYRQILGQGPELLVQFQDESVVDDSQLPKDRFSAERLKGVDSTLKIQPAELGDSAMYLCATARGGYNEQFFGPGTRLTVL.

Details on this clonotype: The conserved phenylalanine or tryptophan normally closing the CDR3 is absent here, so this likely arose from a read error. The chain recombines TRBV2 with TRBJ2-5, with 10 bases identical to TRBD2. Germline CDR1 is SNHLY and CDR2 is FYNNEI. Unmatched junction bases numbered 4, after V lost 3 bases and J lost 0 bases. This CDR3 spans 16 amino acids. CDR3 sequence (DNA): TGTGCCAGCAGTGACGTACTAGCGGGGTACCAAGAGACCCAGTACTTG. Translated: CASSDVLAGYQETQYL.

CDR3 bases: TGTGCCACCAGCACTGGGGGTACGGGGACCAAAAACATTCAGTACTTC. The encoded protein is CATSTGGTGTKNIQYF. The rearrangement joins TRBV15 to TRBJ2-4; D may correspond to TRBD1 or TRBD2 (5 bases each). The CDR3 is 16 residues long. Germline V gives CDR1 LNHNV, CDR2 YYDKDF (reference sequence). Trimming left V 4 bases short and J 2 bases short, with 15 bases between.

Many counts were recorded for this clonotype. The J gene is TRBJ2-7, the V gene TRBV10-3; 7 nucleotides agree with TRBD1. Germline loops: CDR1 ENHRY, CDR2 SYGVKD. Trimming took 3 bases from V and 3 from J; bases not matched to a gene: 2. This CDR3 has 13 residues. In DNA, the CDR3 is TGTGCCATCAGTGAAGACAGGGACTACGAGCAGTACGTC. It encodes CAISEDRDYEQYV.

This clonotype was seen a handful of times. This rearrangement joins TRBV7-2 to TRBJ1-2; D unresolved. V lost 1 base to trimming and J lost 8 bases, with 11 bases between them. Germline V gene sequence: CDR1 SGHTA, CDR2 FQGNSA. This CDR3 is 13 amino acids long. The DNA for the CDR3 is TGTGCCAGCAGCTTAGTCGGAGGGTGGGGCTACACCTTC. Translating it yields CASSLVGGWGYTF.

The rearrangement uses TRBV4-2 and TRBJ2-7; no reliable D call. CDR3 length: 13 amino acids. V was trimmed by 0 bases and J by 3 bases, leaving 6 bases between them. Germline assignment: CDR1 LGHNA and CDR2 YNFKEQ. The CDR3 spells CASSQDNRYEQYF. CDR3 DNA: TGTGCCAGCAGCCAAGACAACCGCTACGAGCAGTACTTC.

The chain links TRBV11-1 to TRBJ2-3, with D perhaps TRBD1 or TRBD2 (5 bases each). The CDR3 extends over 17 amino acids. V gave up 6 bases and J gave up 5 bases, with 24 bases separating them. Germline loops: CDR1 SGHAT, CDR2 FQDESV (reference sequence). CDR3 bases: TGTGCCAGCAGACTGATCCGGGACGAATTTCGAGGAGATACGCAGTATTTT. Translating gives CASRLIRDEFRGDTQYF.

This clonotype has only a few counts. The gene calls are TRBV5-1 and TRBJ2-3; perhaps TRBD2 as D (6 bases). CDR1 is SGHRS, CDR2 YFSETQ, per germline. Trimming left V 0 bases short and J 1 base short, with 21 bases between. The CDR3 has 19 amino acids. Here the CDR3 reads CASSLGRGPRKAGTDTQYF. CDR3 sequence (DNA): TGCGCCAGCAGCTTGGGGCGGGGCCCCCGAAAAGCCGGCACAGATACGCAGTATTTT.

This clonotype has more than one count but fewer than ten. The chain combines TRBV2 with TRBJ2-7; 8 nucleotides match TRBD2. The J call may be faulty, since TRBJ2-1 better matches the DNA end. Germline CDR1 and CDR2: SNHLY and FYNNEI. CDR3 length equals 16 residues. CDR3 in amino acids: CASSETSGVYYNEQFF. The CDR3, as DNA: TGTGCCAGCAGTGAAACTAGCGGAGTTTATTACAATGAGCAGTTCTTC.

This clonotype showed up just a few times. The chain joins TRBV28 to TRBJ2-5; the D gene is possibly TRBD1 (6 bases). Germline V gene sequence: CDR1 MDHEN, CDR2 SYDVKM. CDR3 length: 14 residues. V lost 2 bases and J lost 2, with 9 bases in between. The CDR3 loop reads CASSLQGMQETQYF. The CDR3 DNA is TGTGCCAGCAGTTTACAGGGGATGCAAGAGACCCAGTACTTC.

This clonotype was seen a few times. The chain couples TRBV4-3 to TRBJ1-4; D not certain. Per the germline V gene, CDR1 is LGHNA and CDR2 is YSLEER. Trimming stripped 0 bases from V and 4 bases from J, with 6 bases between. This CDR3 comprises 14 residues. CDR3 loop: CASSQDRINEKLFF. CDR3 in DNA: TGCGCCAGCAGCCAAGATAGGATTAATGAAAAACTGTTTTTT.